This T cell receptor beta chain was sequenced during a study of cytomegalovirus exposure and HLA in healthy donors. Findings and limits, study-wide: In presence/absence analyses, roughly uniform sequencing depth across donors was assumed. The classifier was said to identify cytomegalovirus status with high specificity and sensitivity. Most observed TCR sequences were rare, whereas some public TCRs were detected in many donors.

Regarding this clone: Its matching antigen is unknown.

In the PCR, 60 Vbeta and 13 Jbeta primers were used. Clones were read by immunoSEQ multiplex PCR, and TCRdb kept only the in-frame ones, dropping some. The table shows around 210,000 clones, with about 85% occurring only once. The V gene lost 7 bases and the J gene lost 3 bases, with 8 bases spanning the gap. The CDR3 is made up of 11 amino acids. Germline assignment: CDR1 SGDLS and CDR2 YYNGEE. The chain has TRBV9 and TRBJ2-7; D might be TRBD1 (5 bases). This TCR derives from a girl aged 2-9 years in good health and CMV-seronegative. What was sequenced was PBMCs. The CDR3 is CASGASYEQYF. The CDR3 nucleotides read TGTGCCAGCGGGGCCAGCTACGAGCAGTACTTC.